This TCR beta chain came from a study of cytomegalovirus exposure and HLA in healthy donors. About the research overall: There were around 390 genotyped donors. Of these, roughly 84% fell in the genetic ancestry cluster associated with self-reported Caucasian donors. Study findings and constraints: Highly shared sequence variants in one cluster were likely a sequencing artifact. Later analysis placed DRB1 highest and HLA-C lowest in TCR association rates, which differed by HLA locus.

Trimming pared 0 bases from V and 2 bases from J, leaving 16 bases between. The CDR3 has 17 residues. Germline CDR1 is SGHRS and CDR2 is YFSETQ. The PCR made use of 60 Vbeta and 13 Jbeta primers. The assay was immunoSEQ multiplex PCR, and TCRdb's table has in-frame clones only and misses some. The data contain around 40,000 clones, 82% of them singletons. Details on this clone: Antigen: not known.

The chain joins TRBV5-1 to TRBJ2-3, with D tentatively TRBD2 (7 bases). The clonotype comes from a young woman in good health and CMV-seropositive. The specimen was PBMCs. The CDR3 sequence is CASSLEPPGGHTDTQYF. CDR3 coding DNA: TGCGCCAGCAGCTTGGAACCGCCCGGGGGGCACACAGATACGCAGTATTTT.